The rows below give T cell receptor beta chains drawn from one sample of a study of T cell repertoires in cytomegalovirus infection. TCRdb reprocessed the reads with MiXCR, giving one entry per CDR3 protein. The sample shows 380,000 or so distinct CDR3 sequences, roughly 34% of them seen only once. These receptors lack a known antigen. Specimen: cultured PBMCs, collected from culture after CMV antigen stimulation. The receptor set was obtained from a human donor in good health (CMV status not recorded). Some clones in this sample may be carry-over from other donors' samples. Both conserved end residues are part of each CDR3. The D gene is left open where the match is weak. Clone size is not always given. Where it is, it says once, few, many or a class for expanded clones.

TRBJ2-1	many	NA	TRBV7-2	TGTGCCAGCAGCTCGACAGGATTCTCGTACAATGAGCAGTTCTTC	CASSSTGFSYNEQFF
TRBJ1-5	many	NA	TRBV27	TGTGCCAGCAGTCCCTACAGTAATCAGCCCCAGCATTTT	CASSPYSNQPQHF
TRBJ1-3	few	NA	TRBV24-1	TGTGCCACCAGTGACCCGGACAGCTCTGGAAACACCATATATTTT	CATSDPDSSGNTIYF
TRBJ2-7	few	NA	TRBV7-2	TGTGCCAGCAGCTTGAGAGCCAGGACAGCAACTACCTACGAGCAGTACTTC	CASSLRARTATTYEQYF
TRBJ2-4	NA	NA	TRBV4-3	TGCGCCAGCAGCCAAGGGGTTCGAAACATTCAGTACTTC	CASSQGVRNIQYF
TRBJ2-3	few	NA	TRBV9	TGTGCCAGCAGCGCCCCTAGCACAGATACGCAGTATTTT	CASSAPSTDTQYF
TRBJ1-1	NA	NA	TRBV25-1	TGTGCCAGCAGTGGCAGACAGAACACTGAAGCTTTCTTT	CASSGRQNTEAFF
TRBJ1-2	few	NA	TRBV19	TGTGCCAGTAGCGGTACCCGCTTTCGTGGCTACACCTTC	CASSGTRFRGYTF
TRBJ1-6	NA	TRBD1	TRBV20-1	TGCAGTGCTAGAGGGACAGGGAAAAGCTCCTATAATTCACCCCTCCACTTT	CSARGTGKSSYNSPLHF
TRBJ2-3	many	TRBD2	TRBV7-2	TGTGCCAGCAGCTTAGTTCTAGCGGGGGACACAGATACGCAGTATTTT	CASSLVLAGDTDTQYF
TRBJ1-1	few	NA	TRBV4-1	TGCGCCAGCAGCCACCCGACAGCTAACACTGAAGCTTTCTTT	CASSHPTANTEAFF
TRBJ2-6	many	NA	TRBV7-2	TGTGCCAGCAGCTTAGCGACAGGACCGATTGTATACTCTGGGGCCAACGTCCTGACTTTC	CASSLATGPIVYSGANVLTF
TRBJ2-6	few	TRBD1	TRBV27	TGTGCCAGCAGTCGGGGACAGTACTCTGGGGCCAACGTCCTGACTTTC	CASSRGQYSGANVLTF
TRBJ2-3	NA	TRBD2	TRBV27	TGTGCCAGCAGTTTATCGAGCGGGAGTGCTGATACGCAGTATTTT	CASSLSSGSADTQYF
TRBJ2-1	many	NA	TRBV7-9	TGTGCCAGCAGCCTTCGGGGGAGCTCCTACAATGAGCAGTTCTTC	CASSLRGSSYNEQFF
TRBJ1-4	few	NA	TRBV7-2	TGTGCCAGCAGCTTCCGTAGGGGGGGTGAAAAACTGTTTTTT	CASSFRRGGEKLFF
TRBJ1-5	NA	TRBD1	TRBV19	TGTGCCAGTAGTAGACCGGGACAGGGGACGGGCAGCAATCAGCCCCAGCATTTT	CASSRPGQGTGSNQPQHF
TRBJ1-1	NA	NA	TRBV10-3	TGTGCCATCAGGGGGGTGGGCACTGAAGCTTTCTTT	CAIRGVGTEAFF
TRBJ1-2	many	NA	TRBV7-2	TGTGCCAGCAGCGCTGGACAGAGCGCTACTAACTATGGCTACACCTTC	CASSAGQSATNYGYTF
TRBJ2-7	few	NA	TRBV6-2/TRBV6-3	TGTGCCAGCAGATCCGGAGGGGGCTCCTACGAGCAGTACTTC	CASRSGGGSYEQYF
TRBJ2-5	NA	NA	TRBV7-2	TGTGCCAGCAGCTCCCGCCGATGGGAGACCCAGTACTTC	CASSSRRWETQYF
TRBJ2-3	NA	NA	TRBV7-2	TGTGCCAGCAGCTTAGACGGTCAAGCGAGTGATACGCAGTATTTT	CASSLDGQASDTQYF
TRBJ2-1	NA	TRBD2	TRBV7-2	TGTGCCAGCAGCCAACGCGGGGGGTACAATGAGCAGTTCTTC	CASSQRGGYNEQFF
TRBJ2-7	NA	TRBD2	TRBV7-2	TGTGCCAGCAGCTCGGGACTAGCGGGAGGCCCCTACGAGCAGTACTTC	CASSSGLAGGPYEQYF
TRBJ2-3	NA	NA	TRBV6-8	TGTGCCAGCAGTTACGCCCCAGGGAAAGATACGCAGTATTTT	CASSYAPGKDTQYF
TRBJ1-1	few	NA	TRBV7-9	TGTGCCAGCAGCTTAGATTTGGGGGACGGCACTGAAGCTTTCTTT	CASSLDLGDGTEAFF
TRBJ2-1	NA	TRBD2	TRBV19	TGTGCCAGTAGCAGTACTCCGGGACTAGCCCAACACAATGAGCAGTTCTTC	CASSSTPGLAQHNEQFF
TRBJ1-2	NA	NA	TRBV28	TGTGCCAGCACCAAATCGGCGGGGCAGGGCTGGTATGGCTACACCTTC	CASTKSAGQGWYGYTF
TRBJ1-2	NA	NA	TRBV7-2	TGTGCCAGCAGCCCGACCCCGGGGGGCTATGGCTACACCTTC	CASSPTPGGYGYTF
TRBJ2-1	many	TRBD1	TRBV7-2	TGTGCCAGCAGCTTACCAGGGGGCAGCTCCTACAATGAGCAGTTCTTC	CASSLPGGSSYNEQFF
TRBJ2-1	NA	TRBD1	TRBV19	TGTGCCAGCGGGACAGGGCTAGCAAATGAGCAGTTCTTC	CASGTGLANEQFF
TRBJ2-1	few	NA	TRBV6-2/TRBV6-3	TGTGCCATCCTTGGTAATAGCTACAATGAGCAGTTCTTC	CAILGNSYNEQFF
TRBJ1-1	NA	TRBD1	TRBV24-1	TGTGCCACCAGTGATCCACAGGGGGCTGAAGCTTTCTTT	CATSDPQGAEAFF
TRBJ2-7	NA	TRBD1	TRBV6-1	TGTGCCAGCAGTGAGGTTCACAACCCGGGACAGAGCTCCTACGAGCAGTACTTC	CASSEVHNPGQSSYEQYF
TRBJ2-5	NA	NA	TRBV7-2	TGTGCCAGCAGCTTAGCGAACACCCCAGAGACCCAGTACTTC	CASSLANTPETQYF
TRBJ2-1	NA	NA	TRBV4-3	TGCGCCAGCAGCCAAGCTGGGACAACGTCTAATGAGCAGTTCTTC	CASSQAGTTSNEQFF
TRBJ2-3	few	TRBD2	TRBV7-2	TGTGCCAGCTCCCCGGGACTAGCGGAATCAGATACGCAGTATTTT	CASSPGLAESDTQYF
TRBJ1-5	NA	TRBD1	TRBV6-9	TGTGCCAGCAGTTCCTGGACAGGTTTTAGCAATCAGCCCCAGCATTTT	CASSSWTGFSNQPQHF
TRBJ2-1	few	NA	TRBV7-2	TGTGCCAGCAGCTTTACCTCCTACTACAATGAGCAGTTCTTC	CASSFTSYYNEQFF
TRBJ2-3	few	TRBD2	TRBV7-2	TGTGCCAGCAGTCTTTTCGGACTAGCGGCTACGCAGTATTTT	CASSLFGLAATQYF